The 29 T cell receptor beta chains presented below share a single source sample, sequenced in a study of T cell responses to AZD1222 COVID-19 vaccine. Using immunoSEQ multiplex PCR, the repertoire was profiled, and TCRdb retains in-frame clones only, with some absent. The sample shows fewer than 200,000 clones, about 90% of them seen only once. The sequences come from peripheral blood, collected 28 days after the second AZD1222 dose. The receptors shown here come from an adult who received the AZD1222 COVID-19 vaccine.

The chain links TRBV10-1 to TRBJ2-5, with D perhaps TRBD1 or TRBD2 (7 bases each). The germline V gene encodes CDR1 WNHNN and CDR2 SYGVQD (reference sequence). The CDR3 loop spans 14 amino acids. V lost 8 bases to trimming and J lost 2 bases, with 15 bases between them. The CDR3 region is CASGGDRQQETQYF. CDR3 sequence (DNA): TGCGCCAGCGGGGGGGACAGACAGCAAGAGACCCAGTACTTC.

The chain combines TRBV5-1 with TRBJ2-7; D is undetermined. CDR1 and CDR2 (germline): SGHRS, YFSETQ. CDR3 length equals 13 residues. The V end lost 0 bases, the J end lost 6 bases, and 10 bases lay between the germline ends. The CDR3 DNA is TGCGCCAGCAGCTTGGCCGGGCAGGCCGAGCAGTACTTC. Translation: CASSLAGQAEQYF.

CDR3 DNA: TGTGCTAGTGGTTTAGACAGCGAAAAACTGTTTTTT. It translates to CASGLDSEKLFF. V usage is TRBV12-5 and J usage is TRBJ1-4; TRBD1 is a possible D gene (5 bases). CDR3 size: 12 residues. The germline CDR1 and CDR2 sequences are LGHNT and FRNRAP. The V and J ends lost 3 bases and 8 bases respectively, with 7 bases between them. The variable domain in full, completed from reference TRBV12-5 and TRBJ1-4, reads DARVTQTPRHKVTEMGQEVTMRCQPILGHNTVFWYRQTMMQGLELLAYFRNRAPLDDSGMPKDRFSAEMPDATLATLKIQPSEPRDSAVYFCASGLDSEKLFFGSGTQLSVL.

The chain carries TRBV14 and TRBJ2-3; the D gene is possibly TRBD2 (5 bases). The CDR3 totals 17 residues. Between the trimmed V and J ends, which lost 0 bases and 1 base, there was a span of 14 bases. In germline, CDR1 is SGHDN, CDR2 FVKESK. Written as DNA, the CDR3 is TGTGCCAGCAGCCAAGAGGTCGGGGTTTCCGGCACAGATACGCAGTATTTT. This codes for CASSQEVGVSGTDTQYF.

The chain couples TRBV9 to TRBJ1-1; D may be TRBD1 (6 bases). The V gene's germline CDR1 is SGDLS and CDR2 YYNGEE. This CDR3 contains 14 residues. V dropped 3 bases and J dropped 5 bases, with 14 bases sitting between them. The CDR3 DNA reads TGTGCCAGCAGCGAACAGGGCACGGGGACTGAAGCTTTCTTT. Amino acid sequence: CASSEQGTGTEAFF.

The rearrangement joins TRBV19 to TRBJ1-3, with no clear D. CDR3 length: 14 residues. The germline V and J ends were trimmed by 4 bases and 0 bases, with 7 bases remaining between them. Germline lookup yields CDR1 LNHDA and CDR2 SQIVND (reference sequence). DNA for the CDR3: TGTGCCAGTAGTAGTCAGGCCTCTGGAAACACCATATATTTT. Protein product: CASSSQASGNTIYF.

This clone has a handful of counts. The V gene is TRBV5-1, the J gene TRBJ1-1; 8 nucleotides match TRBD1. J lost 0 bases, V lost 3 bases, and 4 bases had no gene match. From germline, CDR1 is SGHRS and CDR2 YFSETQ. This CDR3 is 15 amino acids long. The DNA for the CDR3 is TGCGCCAGCAGCTCAGGACAGGGTTTGAACACTGAAGCTTTCTTT. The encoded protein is CASSSGQGLNTEAFF. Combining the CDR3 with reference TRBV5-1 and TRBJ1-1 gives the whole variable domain KAGVTQTPRYLIKTRGQQVTLSCSPISGHRSVSWYQQTPGQGLQFLFEYFSETQRNKGNFPGRFSGRQFSNSRSEMNVSTLELGDSALYLCASSSGQGLNTEAFFGQGTRLTVV.

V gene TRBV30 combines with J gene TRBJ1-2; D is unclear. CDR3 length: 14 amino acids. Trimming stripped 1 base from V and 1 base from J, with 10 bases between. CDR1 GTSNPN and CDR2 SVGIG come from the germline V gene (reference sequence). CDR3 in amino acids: CAWSAPGRNYGYTF. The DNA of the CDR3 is TGTGCCTGGAGTGCCCCGGGCCGTAACTATGGCTACACCTTC.

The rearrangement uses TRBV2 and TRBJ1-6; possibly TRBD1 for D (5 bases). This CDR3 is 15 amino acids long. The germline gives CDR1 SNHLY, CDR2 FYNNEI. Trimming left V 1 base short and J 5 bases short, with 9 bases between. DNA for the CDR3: TGTGCCAGCAGTGAAGAGGGGACTCATAATTCACCCCTCCACTTT. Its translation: CASSEEGTHNSPLHF.

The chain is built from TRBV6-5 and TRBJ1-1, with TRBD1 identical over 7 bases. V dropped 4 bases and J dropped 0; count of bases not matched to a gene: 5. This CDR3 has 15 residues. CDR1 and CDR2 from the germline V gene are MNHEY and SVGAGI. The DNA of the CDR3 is TGTGCCAGCAGTTCCGACAGGGAAGTGAACACTGAAGCTTTCTTT. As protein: CASSSDREVNTEAFF.

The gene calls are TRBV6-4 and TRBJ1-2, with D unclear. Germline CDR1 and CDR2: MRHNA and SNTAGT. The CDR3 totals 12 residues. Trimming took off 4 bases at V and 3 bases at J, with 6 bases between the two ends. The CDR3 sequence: CASSVRDYGYTF. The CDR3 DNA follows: TGTGCCAGCAGTGTCCGGGACTATGGCTACACCTTC.

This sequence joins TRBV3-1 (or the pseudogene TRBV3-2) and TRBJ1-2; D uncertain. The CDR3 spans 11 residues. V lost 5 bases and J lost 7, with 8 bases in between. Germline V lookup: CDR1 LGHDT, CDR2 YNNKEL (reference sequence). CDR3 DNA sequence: TGTGCCAGCAGCACACATAGTGGCTACACCTTC. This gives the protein CASSTHSGYTF.

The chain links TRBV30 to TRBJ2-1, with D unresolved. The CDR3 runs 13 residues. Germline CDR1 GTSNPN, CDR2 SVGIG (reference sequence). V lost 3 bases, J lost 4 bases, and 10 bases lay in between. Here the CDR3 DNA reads TGTGCCTGGAGCCCGTACTATTACAATGAGCAGTTCTTC. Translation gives CAWSPYYYNEQFF.

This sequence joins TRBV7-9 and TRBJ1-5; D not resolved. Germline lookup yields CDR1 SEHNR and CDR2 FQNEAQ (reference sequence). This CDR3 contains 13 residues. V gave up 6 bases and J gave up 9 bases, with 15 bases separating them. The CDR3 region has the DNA TGTGCCAGCAGTCCCAGCGGAGGTAGGCCCCAGCATTTT. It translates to CASSPSGGRPQHF.

CDR3 nucleotides: TGTGCCAGCAGTGAACAGGGACAGGGGGCGAGGGGCTACACCTTC. It translates to CASSEQGQGARGYTF. V and J are TRBV6-1 and TRBJ1-2; 12 positions match TRBD1. CDR3 length equals 15 residues. The germline V gene encodes CDR1 MNHNS and CDR2 SASEGT. With 2 bases clipped from V and 8 bases from J, the junction kept 6 bases outside the gene matches.

CDR3 region: CSAGEETQYF. The CDR3 DNA reads as TGCAGTGCTGGGGAAGAGACCCAGTACTTC. The V and J genes are TRBV20-1 and TRBJ2-5; D remains unclear. Germline values: CDR1 DFQATT, CDR2 SNEGSKA (reference sequence). V was trimmed by 5 bases and J by 3 bases, leaving 4 bases between them. The CDR3 runs to 10 residues.

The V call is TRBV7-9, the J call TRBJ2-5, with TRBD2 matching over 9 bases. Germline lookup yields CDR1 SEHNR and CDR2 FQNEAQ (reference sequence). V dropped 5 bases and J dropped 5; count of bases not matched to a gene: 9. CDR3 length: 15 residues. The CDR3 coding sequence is TGTGCCAGCAGCCTCCTCGCGGGGGGGGTGGAGACCCAGTACTTC. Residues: CASSLLAGGVETQYF.

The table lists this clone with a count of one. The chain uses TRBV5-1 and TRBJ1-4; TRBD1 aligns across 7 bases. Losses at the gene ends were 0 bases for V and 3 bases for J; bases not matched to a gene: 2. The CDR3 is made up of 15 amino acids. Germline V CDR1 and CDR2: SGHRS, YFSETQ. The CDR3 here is CASSLGQGPNEKLFF. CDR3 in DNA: TGCGCCAGCAGCTTGGGACAGGGTCCTAATGAAAAACTGTTTTTT. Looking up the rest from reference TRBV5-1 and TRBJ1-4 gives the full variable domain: KAGVTQTPRYLIKTRGQQVTLSCSPISGHRSVSWYQQTPGQGLQFLFEYFSETQRNKGNFPGRFSGRQFSNSRSEMNVSTLELGDSALYLCASSLGQGPNEKLFFGSGTQLSVL.

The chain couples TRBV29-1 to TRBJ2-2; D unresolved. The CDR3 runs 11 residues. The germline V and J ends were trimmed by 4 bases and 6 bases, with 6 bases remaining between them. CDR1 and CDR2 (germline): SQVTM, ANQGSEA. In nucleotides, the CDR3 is TGCAGCGTTGCGTCCGCCGGGGAGCTGTTTTTT. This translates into CSVASAGELFF.

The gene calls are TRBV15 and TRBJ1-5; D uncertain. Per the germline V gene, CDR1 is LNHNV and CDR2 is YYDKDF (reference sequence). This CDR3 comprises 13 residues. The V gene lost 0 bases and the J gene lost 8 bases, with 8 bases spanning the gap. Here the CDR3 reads CATSRERAEPQHF. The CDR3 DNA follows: TGTGCCACCAGCAGAGAGAGGGCAGAGCCCCAGCATTTT.

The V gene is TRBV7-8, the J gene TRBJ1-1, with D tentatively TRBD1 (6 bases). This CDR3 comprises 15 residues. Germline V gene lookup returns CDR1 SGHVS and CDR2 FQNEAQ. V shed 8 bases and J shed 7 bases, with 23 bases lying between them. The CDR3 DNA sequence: TGTGCCAGCCGAGAGGGGTACAGGGTTGGTGGTGAAGCTTTCTTT. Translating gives CASREGYRVGGEAFF.

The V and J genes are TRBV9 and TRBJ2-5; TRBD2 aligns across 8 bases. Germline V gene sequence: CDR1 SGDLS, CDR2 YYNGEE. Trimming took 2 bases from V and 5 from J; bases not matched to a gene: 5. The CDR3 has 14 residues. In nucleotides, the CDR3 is TGTGCCAGCAGCGTGGGACTAGTAGGGGAGACCCAGTACTTC. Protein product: CASSVGLVGETQYF.

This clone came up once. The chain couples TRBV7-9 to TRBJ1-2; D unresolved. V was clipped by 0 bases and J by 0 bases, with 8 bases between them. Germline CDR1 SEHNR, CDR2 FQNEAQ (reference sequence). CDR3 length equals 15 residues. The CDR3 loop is CASSLAHLANYGYTF. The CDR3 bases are TGTGCCAGCAGCTTAGCGCACCTAGCTAACTATGGCTACACCTTC.

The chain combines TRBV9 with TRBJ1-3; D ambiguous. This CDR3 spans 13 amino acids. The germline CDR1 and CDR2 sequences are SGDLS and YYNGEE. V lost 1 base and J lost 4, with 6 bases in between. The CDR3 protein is CASSVPKGNTIYF. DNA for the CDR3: TGTGCCAGCAGCGTACCCAAAGGAAACACCATATATTTT.

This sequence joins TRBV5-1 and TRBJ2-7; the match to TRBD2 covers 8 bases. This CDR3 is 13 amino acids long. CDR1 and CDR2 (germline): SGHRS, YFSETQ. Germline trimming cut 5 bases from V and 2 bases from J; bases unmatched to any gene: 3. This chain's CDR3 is CASRLAVTYEQYF. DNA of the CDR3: TGCGCCAGCAGACTAGCGGTAACCTACGAGCAGTACTTC. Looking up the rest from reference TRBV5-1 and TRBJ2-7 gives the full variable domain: KAGVTQTPRYLIKTRGQQVTLSCSPISGHRSVSWYQQTPGQGLQFLFEYFSETQRNKGNFPGRFSGRQFSNSRSEMNVSTLELGDSALYLCASRLAVTYEQYFGPGTRLTVT.

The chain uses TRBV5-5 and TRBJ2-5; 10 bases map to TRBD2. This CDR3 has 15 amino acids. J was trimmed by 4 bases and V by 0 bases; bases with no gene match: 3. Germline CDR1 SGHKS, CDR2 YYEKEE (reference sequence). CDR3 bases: TGTGCCAGCAGCTTGGAAGGACTAGCGGCAGAGACCCAGTACTTC. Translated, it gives CASSLEGLAAETQYF.

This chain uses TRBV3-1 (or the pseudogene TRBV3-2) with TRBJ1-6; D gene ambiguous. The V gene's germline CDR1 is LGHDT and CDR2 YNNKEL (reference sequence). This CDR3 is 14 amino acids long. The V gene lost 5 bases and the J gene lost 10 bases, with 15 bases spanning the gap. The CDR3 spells CASSSTSVPSPLHF. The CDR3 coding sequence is TGTGCCAGCAGCTCAACCAGCGTCCCATCACCCCTCCACTTT.

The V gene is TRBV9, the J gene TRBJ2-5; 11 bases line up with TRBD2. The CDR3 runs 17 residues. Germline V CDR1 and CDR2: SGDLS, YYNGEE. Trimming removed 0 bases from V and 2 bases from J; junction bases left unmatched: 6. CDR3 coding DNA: TGTGCCAGCAGCGTAGCTCTAGCGGGGGGTTTACAAGAGACCCAGTACTTC. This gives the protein CASSVALAGGLQETQYF.

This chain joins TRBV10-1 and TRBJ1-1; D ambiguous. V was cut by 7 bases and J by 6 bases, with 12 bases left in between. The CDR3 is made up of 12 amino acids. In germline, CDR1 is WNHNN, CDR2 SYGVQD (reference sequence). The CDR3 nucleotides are TGCGCCAGCACGGTAGGGTGCGCTGAAGCTTTCTTT. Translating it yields CASTVGCAEAFF.